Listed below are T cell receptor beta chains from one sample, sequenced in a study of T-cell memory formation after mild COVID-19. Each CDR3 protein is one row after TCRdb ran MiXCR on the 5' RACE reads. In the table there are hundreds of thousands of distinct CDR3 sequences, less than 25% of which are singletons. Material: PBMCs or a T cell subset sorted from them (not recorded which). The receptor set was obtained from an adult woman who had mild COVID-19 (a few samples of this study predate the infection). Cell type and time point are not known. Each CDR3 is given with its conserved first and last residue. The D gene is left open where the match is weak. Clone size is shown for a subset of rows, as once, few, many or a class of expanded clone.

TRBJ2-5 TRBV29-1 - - TGCAGCGTTGAGGGGCTAGGGGGGACCCAGTACTTC CSVEGLGGTQYF
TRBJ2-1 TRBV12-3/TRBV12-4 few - TGTGCCAGCAGTTTATCACGGAGTGAGCAGTTCTTC CASSLSRSEQFF
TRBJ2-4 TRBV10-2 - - TGCGCCAGCAGTGGGGATCTAGCCAAAAACATTCAGTACTTC CASSGDLAKNIQYF
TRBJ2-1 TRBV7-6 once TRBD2 TGTGCCAGCAGCCCTCTAGCGGCTACGCTCGACAATGAGCAGTTCTTC CASSPLAATLDNEQFF
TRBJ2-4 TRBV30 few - TGTGCCTGGAGTCCACAAGGTCCCATTCAGTACTTC CAWSPQGPIQYF
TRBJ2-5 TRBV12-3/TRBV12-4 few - TGTGCCAGCAGTTCCTCCCCGGCCCTGTTACAGTACTTC CASSSSPALLQYF
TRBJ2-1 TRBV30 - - TGTGCCTGGAGTCTGGTTCAGGGGTACAATGAGCAGTTCTTC CAWSLVQGYNEQFF
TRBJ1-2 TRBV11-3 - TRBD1 TGTGCCAGCAGGGGGGGACAGGGTCAGGATTCGGATGGCTACACCTTC CASRGGQGQDSDGYTF
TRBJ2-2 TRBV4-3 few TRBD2 TGCGCCAGCAGCCAAGCCCCTAGCGGGCGAGCCGGGGAGCTGTTTTTT CASSQAPSGRAGELFF
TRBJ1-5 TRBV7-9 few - TGTGCCAGCAGACTAGGGGGGGCGGATCAGCCCCAGCATTTT CASRLGGADQPQHF
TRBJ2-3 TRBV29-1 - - TGCAGCGTTGATTGGGGGATCCCCACAGATACGCAGTATTTT CSVDWGIPTDTQYF
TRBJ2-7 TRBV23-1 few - TGCGCCAGCAGACCCGGGGGAAGGGTGAGCTCCTACGAGCAGTACTTC CASRPGGRVSSYEQYF
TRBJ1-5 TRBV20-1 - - TGCAGTGCTAGACTCCAGGGGATTAGTAATCAGCCCCAGCATTTT CSARLQGISNQPQHF
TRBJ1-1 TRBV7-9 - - TGTGCCAGCAGCTTAGGGGGGCTAATGGCTTTCTTT CASSLGGLMAFF
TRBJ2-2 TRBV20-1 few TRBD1 TGCAGTGCTAGAGATCCCGGGACAGCTTTAAACACCGGGGAGCTGTTTTTT CSARDPGTALNTGELFF
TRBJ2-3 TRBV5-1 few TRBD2 TGCGCCAGCAGCACCCCTAGCGGGGGGACGACAGATACGCAGTATTTT CASSTPSGGTTDTQYF
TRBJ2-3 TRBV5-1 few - TGCGCCAGCAGCTTGATCTTGCGGACCTCTAGCACAGATACGCAGTATTTT CASSLILRTSSTDTQYF
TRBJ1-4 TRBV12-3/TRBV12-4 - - TGTGCCAGCAGTTTTCAACAGGGAGTTGGTGAAAAACTGTTTTTT CASSFQQGVGEKLFF
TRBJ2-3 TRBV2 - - TGTGCCAGCAGTGGTCCGGGGACATTTCTGATTACGCAGTATTTT CASSGPGTFLITQYF
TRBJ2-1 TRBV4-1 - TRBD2 TGCGCCAGCAGCCAACCGCTAGCGGGGGTGAATGAGCAGTTCTTC CASSQPLAGVNEQFF
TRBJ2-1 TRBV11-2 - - TGTGCCAGCAGCCCCCTTCGGATCGCCTACAATGAGCAGTTCTTC CASSPLRIAYNEQFF
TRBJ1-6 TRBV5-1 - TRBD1 TGCGCCAGCAGCCAGGGACAGTTAAATTCACCCCTCCACTTT CASSQGQLNSPLHF
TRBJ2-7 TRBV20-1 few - TGCAGTGCTAGTGCCGGAGGGAGGAGATTCGAGCAGTACTTC CSASAGGRRFEQYF
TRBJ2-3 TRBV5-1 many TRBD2 TGCGCCAGCAGCTTGGGGACTAGCGGGAGCACAGATACGCAGTATTTT CASSLGTSGSTDTQYF
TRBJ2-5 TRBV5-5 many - TGTGCCAGCAGCTTGAGACGCACAGGAAGGGGAGAGACCCAGTACTTC CASSLRRTGRGETQYF
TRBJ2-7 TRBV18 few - TGTGCCAGCTCACCACCAGGAGGCTACGAGCAGTACTTC CASSPPGGYEQYF
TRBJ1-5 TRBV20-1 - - TGCAGTGCTAGGTTTAGCAATCAGCCCCAGCATTTT CSARFSNQPQHF
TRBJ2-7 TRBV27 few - TGTGCCAGCAGTCTACAGGGTTTGGCCTACGAGCAGTACTTC CASSLQGLAYEQYF
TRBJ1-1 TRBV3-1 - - TGTGCCAGCAGCCTCACGTCGGAGGGCCTGAACACTGAAGCTTTCTTT CASSLTSEGLNTEAFF
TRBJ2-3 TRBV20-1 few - TGCAGTGCTGGTCGGGGGACCGGCACAGATACGCAGTATTTT CSAGRGTGTDTQYF
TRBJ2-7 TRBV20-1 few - TGCAGTGCTCTCCGGGACGGAACCTACGAGCAGTACTTC CSALRDGTYEQYF
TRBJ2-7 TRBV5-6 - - TGTGCCAGCAGCAGGGCCCTTCAGACCTACGAGCAGTACTTC CASSRALQTYEQYF
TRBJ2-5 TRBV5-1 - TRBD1 TGCGCCAGCAGCCTTCCGGGACAGAAAGAGACCCAGTACTTC CASSLPGQKETQYF
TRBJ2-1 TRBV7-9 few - TGTGCCAGCACCCGGGGGGCTCTCGCCTACAATGAGCAGTTCTTC CASTRGALAYNEQFF
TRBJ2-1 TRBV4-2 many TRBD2 TGTGCCAGCAGGTACCGCAGGGGAAAGGGACTAGCGGGCCAGAGCTCCTACAATGAGCAGTTCTTC CASRYRRGKGLAGQSSYNEQFF
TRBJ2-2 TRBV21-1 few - TGTGCCAGCAGCAACCGTTACCGGGACAGGGGTACCCGAAACACCGGGGAGCTGTTTTTT CASSNRYRDRGTRNTGELFF
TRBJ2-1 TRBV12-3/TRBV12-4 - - TGTGCCAGCAGTCTGACTAAATACAATGAGCAGTTCTTC CASSLTKYNEQFF
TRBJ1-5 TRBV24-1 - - TGTGCCACCAGTGATTCCTCCAGGGAGAGGGGGTTTGGTCAGCCCCAGCATTTT CATSDSSRERGFGQPQHF
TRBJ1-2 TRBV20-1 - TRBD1 TGCAGTGCTGTGGAATCCGGGACAGGGAACTATGGCTACACCTTC CSAVESGTGNYGYTF
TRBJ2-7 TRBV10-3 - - TGTGCCATCAGTGAGTCGGGGTACGAGCAGTACTTC CAISESGYEQYF
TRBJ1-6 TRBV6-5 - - TGTGCCAGCAGTTACTTTCTTACGCGGGGCAAGGACCGACAGCCCCTCCACTTT CASSYFLTRGKDRQPLHF
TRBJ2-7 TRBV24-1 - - TGTGCCACCAGTGACCCAGCCGGGACAAACTCCTACGAGCAGTACTTC CATSDPAGTNSYEQYF
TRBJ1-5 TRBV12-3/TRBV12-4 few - TGTGCCAGCAGCGCAGGGGATCAGCCCCAGCATTTT CASSAGDQPQHF
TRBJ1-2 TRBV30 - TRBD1 TGTGCCTGGAACGACAGGGGGCTAGGAGATGGCTACACCTTC CAWNDRGLGDGYTF
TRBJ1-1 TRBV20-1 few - TGCAGTGCTAGAATGTGGAGGCTTTGGAACACTGAAGCTTTCTTT CSARMWRLWNTEAFF
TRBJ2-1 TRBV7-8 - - TGTGCCAGCAGCCTAATGCCGGGACCCGGCAACAATGAGCAGTTCTTC CASSLMPGPGNNEQFF
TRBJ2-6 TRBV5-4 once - TGTGCCAGCAGCTTGGGGCACTCTGGGGCCAACGTCCTGACTTTC CASSLGHSGANVLTF
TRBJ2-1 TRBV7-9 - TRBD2 TGTGCCAGCAGCCCTCAAAGCGGGAGCTCCTACAATGAGCAGTTCTTC CASSPQSGSSYNEQFF
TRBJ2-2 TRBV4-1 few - TGCGCCAGCAGCCTCTTTGGGGATTCTTCCGGGGAGCTGTTTTTT CASSLFGDSSGELFF
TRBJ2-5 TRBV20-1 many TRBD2 TGCAGTGCTAGAGACCCTTTGTCAAGCGGGAGAATTAAAGAGACCCAGTACTTC CSARDPLSSGRIKETQYF
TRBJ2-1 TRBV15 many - TGTGCCACCACCGGCCCGTCTAGCCTCTACAATGAGCAGTTCTTC CATTGPSSLYNEQFF